Presented here are 23 T cell receptor beta chains from one specimen sequenced in a study of shared clonotypes between healthy human individuals. Profiled with immunoSEQ multiplex PCR; TCRdb holds only in-frame clones, not every one. The sample contains some 1.5 million clones, more than 95% of which appear only once. Sample: naive CD4+ T cells sorted from blood. Subset here: CD45RA+ positively selected. The receptors here all came from a man aged 25 to 40 in good health.

The chain carries TRBV28 and TRBJ1-5, with a possible D match to TRBD1 (6 bases). CDR1 and CDR2 from the germline V gene are MDHEN and SYDVKM. V was pared by 0 bases and J by 2 bases, with 14 bases between. The CDR3 has 17 amino acids. The CDR3 DNA reads as TGTGCCAGCAGTTTATGGCAGGGGATTGGGGGCAATCAGCCCCAGCATTTT. It is translated as CASSLWQGIGGNQPQHF.

This sequence joins TRBV15 and TRBJ2-2; 8 nucleotides agree with TRBD1. The CDR3 is 17 amino acids. Germline V gene data show CDR1 as LNHNV and CDR2 as YYDKDF (reference sequence). The V segment lost 0 bases and the J segment 4 bases; nucleotides outside the gene matches: 7. CDR3 region: CATSRDDRGPRTGELFF. The CDR3 nucleotides read TGTGCCACCAGCAGAGATGACAGGGGCCCCCGCACCGGGGAGCTGTTTTTT.

The gene calls are TRBV27 and TRBJ2-1; no definite D call. The V end lost 3 bases, the J end lost 2 bases, and 8 bases lay between the germline ends. The CDR3 runs 14 residues. Per the germline V gene, CDR1 is MNHEY and CDR2 is SMNVEV (reference sequence). The CDR3 spells CASSFREAYNEQFF. The DNA of the CDR3 is TGTGCCAGCAGTTTTCGTGAGGCCTACAATGAGCAGTTCTTC.

The chain uses TRBV4-3 and TRBJ1-2; D is unresolved. Trimming pared 0 bases from V and 8 bases from J, leaving 22 bases between. The CDR3 has 17 amino acids. Looked up from germline, CDR1 is LGHNA and CDR2 is YSLEER. The CDR3 nucleotides are TGCGCCAGCAGCCAAGATCCCTGGGGTGGGCAAAGAGGAGGCTACACCTTC. It translates to CASSQDPWGGQRGGYTF.

The chain is built from TRBV28 and TRBJ2-3; 12 bases are a match to TRBD2. CDR1 and CDR2 from the germline V gene are MDHEN and SYDVKM. After removal of 4 bases from V and 1 base from J, the junction contained 3 bases not matched to a gene. This CDR3 is built from 16 residues. The CDR3 DNA is TGTGCCAGCAGTTCCCTAGCGGGAGGGGGCACAGATACGCAGTATTTT. It yields the protein CASSSLAGGGTDTQYF.

The rearrangement joins TRBV5-1 to TRBJ1-3, with 7 positions matching TRBD1. The CDR3 extends over 14 amino acids. Germline V lookup: CDR1 SGHRS, CDR2 YFSETQ. J was trimmed by 4 bases and V by 4 bases; bases with no gene match: 5. The CDR3 sequence: CASSGGGGGNTIYF. Here the CDR3 DNA reads TGCGCCAGCAGCGGAGGGGGCGGAGGAAACACCATATATTTT.

The rearrangement uses TRBV5-4 and TRBJ2-6; D is perhaps TRBD2 (6 bases). Between the trimmed V and J ends, which lost 4 bases and 4 bases, there was a span of 27 bases. The CDR3 has 20 residues. The germline gives CDR1 SGHNT, CDR2 YYREEE (reference sequence). The CDR3: CASSAPPGTPLRSGANVLTF. CDR3 sequence (DNA): TGTGCCAGCAGCGCACCACCCGGGACTCCCCTCCGCTCCGGGGCCAACGTCCTGACTTTC.

The rearrangement links TRBV27 to TRBJ2-1, with 12 bases fitting TRBD2. The CDR3 has 17 amino acids. The junction had 13 bases not matched to a gene; V was cut back by 5 bases and J by 8 bases. Germline CDR1 is MNHEY and CDR2 is SMNVEV (reference sequence). CDR3 region: CASSPFPTSGRRHEQFF. The CDR3 DNA is TGTGCCAGCAGTCCCTTCCCAACTAGCGGGAGGCGCCATGAGCAGTTCTTC.

This clone was picked up one time. This chain links TRBV7-9 with TRBJ2-5; unclear D gene. Germline CDR1 SEHNR, CDR2 FQNEAQ (reference sequence). This CDR3 is built from 15 residues. The ends were cut back, 2 bases at V and 5 bases at J, with 15 bases in the middle. The CDR3 DNA is TGTGCCAGCAGCTTAATTCCGGGCCCTCGGGAGACCCAGTACTTC. As protein: CASSLIPGPRETQYF.

The rearrangement links TRBV12-5 to TRBJ1-1; 9 bases fit TRBD1. This CDR3 region has 17 residues. J lost 4 bases, V lost 7 bases, and 16 bases had no gene match. Germline V gives CDR1 LGHNT, CDR2 FRNRAP. The chain's CDR3 is CASDTPGTGLRGTEAFF. Here the CDR3 DNA reads TGTGCTAGTGACACTCCCGGGACAGGGCTGAGGGGCACTGAAGCTTTCTTT.

The chain is built from TRBV10-2 and TRBJ2-1, with a weak D call TRBD1 (5 bases). The CDR3 loop spans 14 amino acids. Deletions cut 5 bases from V and 5 bases from J, with 13 bases between. CDR1 and CDR2 from the germline V gene are WSHSY and SAAADI. The CDR3 DNA is TGCGCCAGCAGTTGGACAAGGGTAAACAATGAGCAGTTCTTC. It is translated as CASSWTRVNNEQFF.

This clone is a singleton in its sample. The rearrangement joins TRBV11-3 to TRBJ2-5; 7 bases fit TRBD2. The germline V gene has CDR1 SGHNT and CDR2 YENEEA. The CDR3 is 15 residues long. Trimming cost V 1 base and J 5 bases; bases outside gene matches: 7. CDR3 sequence reads: CASSLGSGGRETQYF. The CDR3 nucleotides read TGTGCCAGCAGCTTAGGATCGGGAGGCCGGGAGACCCAGTACTTC.

The chain combines TRBV9 with TRBJ1-1; D is unclear. Germline CDR1 reads SGDLS; CDR2 reads YYNGEE. Deletions cut 1 base from V and 4 bases from J, with 11 bases between. This CDR3 spans 14 amino acids. CDR3 nucleotide sequence: TGTGCCAGCAGCGTATTTGGAGGGATCACTGAAGCTTTCTTT. It encodes CASSVFGGITEAFF.

The J gene is TRBJ2-7, the V gene TRBV5-6; 8 nucleotides agree with TRBD1. Trimming removed 2 bases from V and 2 bases from J; junction bases left unmatched: 18. There are 19 residues in the CDR3. Germline V lookup: CDR1 SGHDT, CDR2 YYEEEE. Here the CDR3 reads CASSFLFFHGQGYTYEQYF. CDR3 bases: TGTGCCAGCAGCTTCCTCTTTTTTCATGGACAGGGATACACCTACGAGCAGTACTTC.

The genes are TRBV20-1 and TRBJ2-7; possible D gene TRBD2, 6 bases. Germline V gene data show CDR1 as DFQATT and CDR2 as SNEGSKA (reference sequence). CDR3 length equals 11 residues. CDR3 sequence reads: CTVADPYEQYF. CDR3 nucleotides: TGCACTGTAGCGGACCCCTACGAGCAGTACTTC.

The CDR3 sequence: CSVRQGVFEQYF. The CDR3 coding sequence is TGCAGCGTCAGACAGGGGGTTTTTGAGCAGTACTTC. This rearrangement joins TRBV29-1 to TRBJ2-7; TRBD1 aligns across 9 bases. After removal of 6 bases from V and 7 bases from J, the junction contained 7 bases not matched to a gene. CDR3 length: 12 residues. Germline V gene lookup returns CDR1 SQVTM and CDR2 ANQGSEA.

The chain employs TRBV7-2 and TRBJ2-3; TRBD2 agrees at 8 bases. Germline values: CDR1 SGHTA, CDR2 FQGNSA. This CDR3 spans 16 amino acids. Germline trimming cut 5 bases from V and 6 bases from J; bases unmatched to any gene: 13. CDR3 coding DNA: TGTGCCAGCAGCCCCCCGACCGCGGGAGGCATTGATACGCAGTATTTT. This sequence encodes CASSPPTAGGIDTQYF.

V usage is TRBV29-1 and J usage is TRBJ2-1; D might be TRBD2 (5 bases). Germline loops: CDR1 SQVTM, CDR2 ANQGSEA. The length of the CDR3 is 14 residues. The V gene lost 4 bases and the J gene lost 5 bases, with 15 bases spanning the gap. CDR3 residues: CSVVPGEGDNEQFF. CDR3 DNA: TGCAGCGTTGTCCCAGGCGAGGGAGACAATGAGCAGTTCTTC.

The V gene is TRBV5-1, the J gene TRBJ2-5; the match to TRBD2 covers 8 bases. Germline V gene data show CDR1 as SGHRS and CDR2 as YFSETQ. The CDR3 length is 13 residues. Germline trimming cut 4 bases from V and 5 bases from J; bases unmatched to any gene: 4. The chain's CDR3 is CASSPGRGETQYF. The CDR3 coding sequence is TGCGCCAGCAGCCCCGGGAGGGGCGAGACCCAGTACTTC. The full variable domain, with the rest looked up from reference TRBV5-1 and TRBJ2-5, is KAGVTQTPRYLIKTRGQQVTLSCSPISGHRSVSWYQQTPGQGLQFLFEYFSETQRNKGNFPGRFSGRQFSNSRSEMNVSTLELGDSALYLCASSPGRGETQYFGPGTRLLVL.

Worth noting for this clone: The sample contains more than one DNA sequence encoding this CDR3. J is TRBJ1-1 and V is TRBV18; D perhaps matches TRBD1 (5 bases). V lost 4 bases and J 5 bases, leaving 5 bases between the germline ends. This CDR3 region has 11 residues. Looked up from germline, CDR1 is KGHSH and CDR2 is LQKENI. The CDR3 sequence: CASSQGTEAFF. The CDR3, as DNA: TGTGCCAGCTCACAGGGGACTGAAGCTTTCTTT.

As DNA, the CDR3 is TGTGCCAGCAGCCAGGGACAGACAACCGGGGAGCTGTTTTTT. It specifies CASSQGQTTGELFF. The chain links TRBV14 to TRBJ2-2, with TRBD1 identical over 7 bases. The CDR3 contains 14 residues. The V segment lost 3 bases and the J segment 5 bases; nucleotides outside the gene matches: 3. Germline CDR1 SGHDN, CDR2 FVKESK.

This chain joins TRBV14 and TRBJ2-5, with D perhaps matching TRBD2 (6 bases). Germline loops: CDR1 SGHDN, CDR2 FVKESK. With 1 base removed from V and 5 bases from J, the gap between germline ends came to 14 bases. The CDR3 has 15 amino acids. CDR3 sequence: CASSQGRARPETQYF. The CDR3, as DNA: TGTGCCAGCAGCCAAGGGAGGGCGAGACCTGAGACCCAGTACTTC.

The chain couples TRBV27 to TRBJ1-4; 10 positions agree with TRBD1. J gave up 5 bases and V 1 base, and 1 base lay outside the gene matches. The CDR3 loop spans 15 amino acids. The germline V gene has CDR1 MNHEY and CDR2 SMNVEV (reference sequence). CDR3 in DNA: TGTGCCAGCAGTTTATGGACAGGGGGGAATGAAAAACTGTTTTTT. This encodes CASSLWTGGNEKLFF.